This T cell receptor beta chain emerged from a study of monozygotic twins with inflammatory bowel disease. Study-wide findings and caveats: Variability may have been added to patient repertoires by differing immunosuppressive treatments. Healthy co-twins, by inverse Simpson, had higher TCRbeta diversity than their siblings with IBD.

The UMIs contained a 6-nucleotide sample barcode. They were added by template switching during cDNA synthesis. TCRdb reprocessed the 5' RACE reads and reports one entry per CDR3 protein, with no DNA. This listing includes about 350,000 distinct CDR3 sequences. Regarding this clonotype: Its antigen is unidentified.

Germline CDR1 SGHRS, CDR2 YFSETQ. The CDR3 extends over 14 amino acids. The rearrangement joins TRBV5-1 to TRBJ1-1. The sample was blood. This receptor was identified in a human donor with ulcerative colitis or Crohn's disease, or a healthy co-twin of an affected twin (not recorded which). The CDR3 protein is CASSVPGPNTEAFF.